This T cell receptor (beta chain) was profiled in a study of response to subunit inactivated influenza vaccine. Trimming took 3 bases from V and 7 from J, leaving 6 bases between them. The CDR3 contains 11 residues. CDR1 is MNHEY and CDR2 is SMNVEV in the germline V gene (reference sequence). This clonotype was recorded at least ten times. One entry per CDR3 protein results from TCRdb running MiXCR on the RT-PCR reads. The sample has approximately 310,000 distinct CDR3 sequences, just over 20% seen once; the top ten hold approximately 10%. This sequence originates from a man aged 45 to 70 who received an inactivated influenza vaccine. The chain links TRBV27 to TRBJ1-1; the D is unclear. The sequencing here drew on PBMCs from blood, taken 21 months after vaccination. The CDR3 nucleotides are TGTGCCAGCAGTTTGCGGGGTGAAGCTTTCTTT. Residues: CASSLRGEAFF.